These T cell receptor beta chains were read from a single sample in a study of blood T cell repertoires in COVID-19. Here immunoSEQ multiplex PCR was the method, and the copy in TCRdb shows in-frame clones only, minus some. The sample shows around 150,000 clones, under 95% of them seen only once. Sequencing was carried out using peripheral blood. The origin of the receptors is a man between 18 and 35 years old with acute or convalescent COVID-19. The CDR3 runs from the conserved cysteine through the conserved F or W. D genes are given only for firm matches. Clone size, where shown, is once, few, many, or a class for clones that have expanded.

CASKSLHSSYEQYF TGTGCCAGCAAGAGCTTACACAGCTCCTACGAGCAGTACTTC 14 TRBV6-5 . TRBJ2-7 .
CASSSQTGGRSGYTF TGTGCCAGCTCATCCCAGACAGGGGGCCGAAGTGGCTACACCTTC 15 TRBV18 TRBD1 TRBJ1-2 .
CASSANSATNEKLFF TGTGCCAGCAGTGCTAACAGTGCAACTAATGAAAAACTGTTTTTT 15 TRBV2 . TRBJ1-4 few
CASSGGQGAGELFF TGCGCCAGCAGTGGGGGACAGGGGGCCGGGGAGCTGTTTTTT 14 TRBV10-1 TRBD1 TRBJ2-2 .
CASLGGGVRPDTQYF TGTGCCAGCCTTGGGGGGGGCGTCCGGCCAGATACGCAGTATTTT 15 TRBV19 . TRBJ2-3 .
CASSQGTAREWQFF TGCGCCAGCAGTCAGGGGACCGCCCGAGAGTGGCAGTTCTTC 14 TRBV10-1 . TRBJ2-1 .
CSDRQGIYGYTF TGCAGCGACAGACAGGGTATCTATGGCTACACCTTC 12 TRBV29-1 TRBD1 TRBJ1-2 .
CASSLGQGRNTQYF TGTGCCAGCAGCTTGGGACAGGGCAGGAATACGCAGTATTTT 14 TRBV7-6 TRBD1 TRBJ2-3 .
CASSTHGQQPSYGYTF TGTGCCAGTAGTACCCATGGGCAGCAACCCTCCTATGGCTACACCTTC 16 TRBV19 . TRBJ1-2 .
CASSDGQGYEQYF TGTGCCAGCAGCGACGGACAGGGCTACGAGCAGTACTTC 13 TRBV9 TRBD1 TRBJ2-7 .
CASSYAGSTDTQYF TGTGCCAGCAGTTATGCGGGCTCCACAGATACGCAGTATTTT 14 TRBV6-6 . TRBJ2-3 once
CASSAGSSFTYEQYF TGTGCCAGCAGCGCCGGGAGTTCATTTACCTACGAGCAGTACTTC 15 TRBV9 . TRBJ2-7 .
CASLHASEAFF TGTGCCAGCCTCCACGCGTCTGAAGCTTTCTTT 11 TRBV6-5 . TRBJ1-1 .
CASSGTGVGELFF TGCGCCAGCAGCGGGACAGGTGTCGGGGAGCTGTTTTTT 13 TRBV5-1 TRBD1 TRBJ2-2 .
CASSWGQNTEAFF TGTGCCAGCAGTTGGGGACAGAACACTGAAGCTTTCTTT 13 TRBV5-5 . TRBJ1-1 few
CASSFGGRGYQETQYF TGTGCCAGCAGCTTTGGCGGGAGAGGGTACCAAGAGACCCAGTACTTC 16 TRBV5-4 TRBD2 TRBJ2-5 .
CAWNRVNTEAFF TGTGCCTGGAACAGGGTGAACACTGAAGCTTTCTTT 12 TRBV30 . TRBJ1-1 .
CASSTEGWNTEAFF TGTGCCAGCAGCACAGAGGGTTGGAACACTGAAGCTTTCTTT 14 TRBV3-1/TRBV3-2 . TRBJ1-1 .
CASSLGLAGLQETQYF TGTGCCAGCAGTTTGGGACTAGCGGGGTTACAAGAGACCCAGTACTTC 16 TRBV28 TRBD2 TRBJ2-5 .
CASSSTAGGAFF TGTGCCAGCAGTTCCACGGCAGGTGGAGCTTTCTTT 12 TRBV6-5 . TRBJ1-1 once
CASTIPGNMNTEAFF TGTGCCAGTACTATACCCGGGAATATGAACACTGAAGCTTTCTTT 15 TRBV19 . TRBJ1-1 few
CASSYYTGERKYEQYF TGTGCCAGCAGCTACTACACAGGGGAAAGAAAATACGAGCAGTACTTC 16 TRBV11-2 TRBD1 TRBJ2-7 .
CASGGYNSPLHF TGTGCCAGCGGGGGGTATAATTCACCCCTCCACTTT 12 TRBV6-6 . TRBJ1-6 .
CASNYPARGTWGYTF TGCGCCAGCAACTACCCGGCGAGGGGGACGTGGGGCTACACCTTC 15 TRBV4-1 . TRBJ1-2 .
CASRSPGGRETQYF TGTGCCAGTAGATCGCCGGGCGGGAGGGAGACCCAGTACTTC 14 TRBV19 TRBD2 TRBJ2-5 once
CASSYPPWRRDTQYF TGTGCCAGCAGTTACCCTCCCTGGAGGCGGGATACGCAGTATTTT 15 TRBV6-2/TRBV6-3 . TRBJ2-3 .
CASGRNGQVNTEAFF TGTGCCAGCGGCAGGAACGGCCAAGTTAACACTGAAGCTTTCTTT 15 TRBV6-5 . TRBJ1-1 .
CASSDIAGFTGELFF TGTGCCAGCAGTGATATAGCGGGCTTCACCGGGGAGCTGTTTTTT 15 TRBV6-1 TRBD2 TRBJ2-2 .
CASGLVNGQVLNTEAFF TGTGCTAGTGGTTTGGTAAACGGCCAGGTCCTGAACACTGAAGCTTTCTTT 17 TRBV12-5 . TRBJ1-1 .
CASSLAGEGHEAFF TGCGCCAGCAGCTTGGCAGGGGAAGGTCATGAAGCTTTCTTT 14 TRBV5-1 . TRBJ1-1 few
CASSLTAGQLRQETQYF TGTGCCAGCAGCTTAACGGCGGGGCAGTTGCGCCAAGAGACCCAGTACTTC 17 TRBV7-9 . TRBJ2-5 once
CASRAGGSAQPQHF TGCGCCAGCAGGGCAGGGGGCTCGGCTCAGCCCCAGCATTTT 14 TRBV10-2 TRBD1 TRBJ1-5 .
CASSLDEGQANGYTF TGCGCCAGCAGCTTGGACGAGGGACAGGCTAATGGCTACACCTTC 15 TRBV5-1 TRBD1 TRBJ1-2 .
CASSEGQNAYNEQFF TGCGCCAGCAGCGAAGGACAGAATGCCTACAATGAGCAGTTCTTC 15 TRBV5-1 . TRBJ2-1 .
CATSRGTGSYEQYF TGTGCCACCAGCAGAGGGACAGGATCCTACGAGCAGTACTTC 14 TRBV15 TRBD1 TRBJ2-7 once
CSVEDRGGGFINEQFF TGCAGCGTTGAAGATAGGGGGGGTGGGTTCATCAATGAGCAGTTCTTC 16 TRBV29-1 . TRBJ2-1 .
CASSFSDRDGSYEQYF TGCGCCAGCAGCTTCTCCGACAGGGATGGCTCCTACGAGCAGTACTTC 16 TRBV5-1 TRBD1 TRBJ2-7 .
CASSVIAGVDEQYF TGTGCCAGCAGCGTAATTGCAGGGGTGGACGAGCAGTACTTC 14 TRBV9 . TRBJ2-7 .
CASSFSEQYF TGTGCCAGCAGCTTCAGCGAGCAGTACTTC 10 TRBV5-8 . TRBJ2-7 .
CASKDQGAMNTEAFF TGTGCCAGCAAGGATCAGGGGGCCATGAACACTGAAGCTTTCTTT 15 TRBV2 TRBD1 TRBJ1-1 .
CASSSRAGLRSGANVLTF TGTGCCAGCAGCTCCCGGGCGGGGTTACGCTCTGGGGCCAACGTCCTGACTTTC 18 TRBV11-2 . TRBJ2-6 .
CASSNTGGMYNEQFF TGCGCCAGCAGCAACACAGGGGGCATGTACAATGAGCAGTTCTTC 15 TRBV5-1 TRBD1 TRBJ2-1 .